The T cell receptor beta chain under discussion was sequenced for a study of cytotoxic CD8 clonotypes in ibrutinib-treated CLL (dated by TCRdb to about 2021). About the full investigation: The cohort was composed of roughly ten relapsed/refractory and about 16 treatment-naive patients; IGHV unmutated status was identified in under 18 patients. Responses were partial in 25 or so patients and complete in 2; after median around 66 months follow-up, about 14 stayed in remission and about twelve progressed. Response samples were taken after a median of 12 months on treatment, ranging from roughly 6 to 36 months. On average, each sample yielded 255,043 productive templates and 85,000 to 95,000 productive rearrangements. Of the 90 or so participants in the trial, roughly 26 had longitudinal samples available. Cryopreserved peripheral blood mononuclear cells were collected at three points: before therapy, at response, and at either sustained remission or disease progression. The full study reports these points: Public clonotypes were rare and either contracted or stayed stable during treatment, and the rise in clonality at ibrutinib response reflected the expansion of private clonotypes. At baseline, clonality was higher than in age-matched healthy donors and showed a strong correlation with circulating CD8+ T-cell counts. Clonality rose at ibrutinib response, remained stable during sustained remission, and dropped back toward baseline at progression. Lymph node repertoires were not examined, and the timing of sampling was not matched between patients in sustained remission and those whose disease progressed.

The goal of deep resolution MiSeq sequencing was a depth between 1 in 1 million and 1 in 200,000 T cells, and coverage averaged 10x per clonotype. The immunoSEQ hsTCRB Kit was used to generate the TCR beta libraries. The paper's processing steps were these. Data were analyzed with ImmunoSEQ Data Assistant and ImmunoSEQ Analyzer, with V, D and J genes assigned per IMGT definitions. Clonality, with values ranging from 0 to 1, was calculated as one minus the normalized Shannon entropy of productive rearrangement frequencies. Public clonotype analysis was restricted to overrepresented clonotypes comprising at least 0.05% of each patient's repertoire. More than ten repertoires from age-matched healthy donors, obtained from immuneACCESS, served as clonality controls. The table was pulled from immuneACCESS by TCRdb, which kept in-frame rearrangements only. Such tables lose some clones; where checked, under half of the loss comes from unresolved V genes, and the rest has no known cause. Clonal size and the V and J genes are those of that table, whereas D and trimming came from the DNA. This sample has 35,000 to 40,000 clones in its table, and 49% of those were observed once. The top ten constitute 18% of the sample.

For TCR beta library preparation, approximately 2 micrograms of genomic DNA were extracted from the cryopreserved PBMCs. Longitudinal blood samples from CLL patients receiving ibrutinib monotherapy were subjected to high-throughput TCR beta sequencing. Patients were enrolled in a phase 2 open-label single-center ibrutinib monotherapy trial. V drops 5 bases and J drops 2 bases, leaving 13 bases in between. Looking up the germline V gene yields CDR1 SGHRS and CDR2 YFSETQ. From its cysteine to its phenylalanine, the CDR3 spans 15 amino acids. CDR3 DNA is the only sequence kept; it has 45 bases, read in frame from the first base. About this clone itself: Its binding antigen is unknown. Within one base of it there is no much larger clone, and no base qualities were kept.

This TCR was recovered from a human donor with chronic lymphocytic leukemia. Sequenced here: PBMCs, sampled before ibrutinib treatment. The rearranged segments are TRBV5-1 and TRBJ2-2; the D gene is tentatively TRBD1 or TRBD2, each matching 5 bases. At the DNA level, the sequence is TGCGCCAGCAGTTTCCGGGACCCAAACACCGGGGAGCTGTTTTTT. This yields the protein CASSFRDPNTGELFF.